Presented here are 20 T cell receptor beta chains from one specimen sequenced in a study of regulatory T cells in long-lasting Graves disease (dated by TCRdb to about 2021). The protocol used for the library was multiplex PCR. Sequencing was performed on an Illumina HiSeq 4000. CDR3 regions were amplified by Arm-PCR with iRepertoire HTBI primers to construct TCR beta libraries. The raw public reads went through TCRdb reprocessing: fastp at Q25, MiXCR clone calling, in-frame beta chains kept. Merged by CDR3 protein, the rows form single entries marked with the most common genes and DNA. The sample records fewer than 600,000 distinct CDR3 sequences, 20% to 25% of which are singletons. The ten largest make up roughly 14% of the sample. The sample's time point label is to be understood as: persistent/refractory GD, antithyroid drugs over 5 years with positive TRAb. For both TCR sequencing and RNA sequencing, RNA was extracted from PBMCs using TRIzol.

Sequencing was performed on peripheral blood mononuclear cells (PBMCs), taken when the disease was refractory, from a patient treated with antithyroid drugs. Receptor source: a female donor with Graves disease.

In its sample, this clonotype was seen a few times. This chain joins TRBV7-8 and TRBJ2-3; D gene uncertain. CDR1 and CDR2 (germline): SGHVS, FQNEAQ. The CDR3 has 18 amino acids. V was pared by 5 bases and J by 0 bases, with 21 bases between. The CDR3 sequence: CASSPRLWRSESTDTQYF. CDR3 bases: TGTGCCAGCAGCCCCCGATTGTGGCGGTCGGAGAGCACAGATACGCAGTATTTT.

This clonotype was counted many times. The chain couples TRBV6-5 to TRBJ2-5; D gene ambiguous. The germline V gene encodes CDR1 MNHEY and CDR2 SVGAGI. Trimming stripped 0 bases from V and 2 bases from J, with 7 bases between. The CDR3 has 14 residues. CDR3 sequence reads: CASSYSYRQETQYF. For the CDR3, the DNA is TGTGCCAGCAGTTACTCGTACAGACAAGAGACCCAGTACTTC.

This clonotype was counted only a few times. The chain carries TRBV7-9 and TRBJ2-5, with D perhaps matching TRBD2 (6 bases). CDR1 and CDR2 (germline): SEHNR, FQNEAQ (reference sequence). CDR3 size: 14 residues. Trimming removed 2 bases at V and 5 bases at J, with 12 bases between. The CDR3 protein is CASSLLGGSETQYF. The CDR3 DNA reads TGTGCCAGCAGCTTACTCGGGGGAAGCGAGACCCAGTACTTC.

This clonotype was found a few times. J is TRBJ2-1 and V is TRBV7-3, with 9 bases fitting TRBD2. Germline V gene sequence: CDR1 SGHTA, CDR2 FQGTGA. The CDR3 consists of 15 residues. V was clipped by 1 base and J by 8 bases; unmatched bases: 6. The CDR3 DNA sequence: TGTGCCAGCAGCTTAAATCTAGCGGGGTACCATGAGCAGTTCTTC. This gives the protein CASSLNLAGYHEQFF. Filled out from reference TRBV7-3 and TRBJ2-1, the complete variable domain reads GAGVSQTPSNKVTEKGKYVELRCDPISGHTALYWYRQSLGQGPEFLIYFQGTGAADDSGLPNDRFFAVRPEGSVSTLKIQRTERGDSAVYLCASSLNLAGYHEQFFGPGTRLTVL.

The gene calls are TRBV9 and TRBJ2-6; D call uncertain. The V gene's germline CDR1 is SGDLS and CDR2 YYNGEE. The CDR3 contains 15 residues. V lost 0 bases and J 4 bases, leaving 8 bases between the germline ends. CDR3 region: CASSVDGAGANVLTF. As DNA, the CDR3 is TGTGCCAGCAGCGTAGACGGAGCAGGGGCCAACGTCCTGACTTTC.

This chain joins TRBV29-1 and TRBJ2-7; D might be TRBD2 (6 bases). The CDR3 contains 14 residues. Per germline, CDR1 SQVTM and CDR2 ANQGSEA. V lost 4 bases, J lost 1 base, and 14 bases lay in between. CDR3 coding DNA: TGCAGCGTTGTTTGGGGGGTTCTTTCCTACGAGCAGTACTTC. Encoded protein: CSVVWGVLSYEQYF.

This clonotype was seen ten or more times. The CDR3 is CASIPWGARTEAFF. DNA of the CDR3: TGTGCCAGCATTCCTTGGGGGGCCCGAACTGAAGCTTTCTTT. V usage is TRBV28 and J usage is TRBJ1-1; the D gene is possibly TRBD1 (6 bases). V lost 7 bases to trimming and J lost 5 bases, with 17 bases between them. CDR1 is MDHEN, CDR2 SYDVKM, per germline. The CDR3 has 14 residues.

The genes are TRBV18 and TRBJ1-5, with D perhaps matching TRBD1 (5 bases). The CDR3 runs 15 residues. From germline, CDR1 is KGHSH and CDR2 LQKENI. The V gene lost 4 bases and the J gene lost 1 base, with 11 bases spanning the gap. The CDR3 protein is CASSLTRDSNQPQHF. CDR3 DNA: TGTGCCAGCTCACTAACTCGGGACAGCAATCAGCCCCAGCATTTT. The variable domain in full, with the rest retrieved from reference TRBV18 and TRBJ1-5, is NAGVMQNPRHLVRRRGQEARLRCSPMKGHSHVYWYRQLPEEGLKFMVYLQKENIIDESGMPKERFSAEFPKEGPSILRIQQVVRGDSAAYFCASSLTRDSNQPQHFGDGTRLSIL.

This clonotype was seen a handful of times. The chain recombines TRBV25-1 with TRBJ2-4; a possible D gene is TRBD2 (5 bases). This CDR3 comprises 15 residues. The germline CDR1 and CDR2 sequences are MGHDK and SYGVNS. Trimming left V 5 bases short and J 6 bases short, with 17 bases between. The CDR3 sequence: CASSPPSMGVNIQYF. CDR3 nucleotide sequence: TGTGCCAGCAGTCCTCCATCGATGGGAGTAAACATTCAGTACTTC.

This clonotype was seen at least ten times. CDR3 DNA sequence: TGTGCCAGCAGACCCCCAAGCCGATCCACTGAAGCTTTCTTT. It yields the protein CASRPPSRSTEAFF. The chain recombines TRBV6-1 with TRBJ1-1, with D unclear. Germline values: CDR1 MNHNS, CDR2 SASEGT. This CDR3 has 14 residues. Trimming took 6 bases from V and 4 from J, leaving 15 bases between them.

The table lists this clonotype with a few counts. A read error may explain this, as a much larger clone is one base away. The chain recombines TRBV12-3 or TRBV12-4 with TRBJ1-4; no reliable D call. The CDR3 has 14 residues. The CDR3 nucleotides read TGTGCCAGCAGTTTCGGTGGGAGGGTCGTGGAACTGTCTTTT. It specifies CASSFGGRVVELSF.

At least ten counts were recorded for this clonotype. V gene TRBV11-3 combines with J gene TRBJ1-1; D is unclear. Germline V gene lookup returns CDR1 SGHNT and CDR2 YENEEA. With 3 bases removed from V and 3 bases from J, the gap between germline ends came to 8 bases. The length of the CDR3 is 13 residues. CDR3 in DNA: TGTGCCAGCAGCTTGGACCCGGACACTGAAGCTTTCTTT. Translated: CASSLDPDTEAFF.

CDR3 DNA: TGTGCCAGTCCCGACCTAAAGGTAGACACCGGGGAGCTGTTTTTT. It translates to CASPDLKVDTGELFF. The rearrangement joins TRBV27 to TRBJ2-2, with no clear D. V was clipped by 9 bases and J by 3 bases, with 17 bases between them. Germline V CDR1 and CDR2: MNHEY, SMNVEV (reference sequence). CDR3 length: 15 amino acids.

This clonotype has a count of ten or more. The gene calls are TRBV15 and TRBJ2-7; D may be TRBD1 (5 bases). Germline CDR1 is LNHNV and CDR2 is YYDKDF (reference sequence). V lost 5 bases to trimming and J lost 2 bases, with 13 bases between them. The CDR3 sequence is 14 residues long. The CDR3 is CATSSETVTYEQYF. Here the CDR3 DNA reads TGTGCCACCAGCTCGGAGACAGTAACCTACGAGCAGTACTTC.

This clonotype showed up many times. This chain joins TRBV7-2 and TRBJ2-7, with D perhaps matching TRBD2 (7 bases). The germline V and J ends were trimmed by 7 bases and 5 bases, with 18 bases remaining between them. Per germline, CDR1 SGHTA and CDR2 FQGNSA. The CDR3 totals 14 residues. The CDR3 nucleotides read TGTGCCAGCACTGCCAACGCGGGGGCCCACGAGCAGTACTTC. It yields the protein CASTANAGAHEQYF.

On this clonotype: This may be a read error: a much more frequent sequence differs by one nucleotide. The V gene is TRBV7-2, the J gene TRBJ1-2; tentative D call: TRBD1 (5 bases). The CDR3 runs to 14 residues. CDR1 SGHTA and CDR2 FQGNSA come from the germline V gene. In DNA form, the CDR3 reads TGTGCCAGCAGCTATCAGGGAGGAGACTATGGCGACACCTTC. Translating it yields CASSYQGGDYGDTF.

This clonotype has ten or more counts. The chain is built from TRBV6-1 and TRBJ1-2, with D unresolved. In germline, CDR1 is MNHNS, CDR2 SASEGT. The CDR3 loop spans 15 amino acids. The V and J ends lost 6 bases and 0 bases respectively, with 14 bases between them. In nucleotides, the CDR3 is TGTGCCAGCAGGCGACAAATTGACACTAACTATGGCTACACCTTC. As protein: CASRRQIDTNYGYTF.

The chain links TRBV12-3 or TRBV12-4 to TRBJ1-1; D remains unclear. The V gene lost 2 bases and the J gene lost 10 bases, with 17 bases spanning the gap. The CDR3 sequence is 14 residues long. The CDR3: CASSLIIKGDGAFF. The CDR3 bases are TGTGCCAGCAGTTTAATTATTAAGGGTGACGGAGCTTTCTTT.

There are a few counts of this clonotype. The rearrangement uses TRBV20-1 and TRBJ2-1; 7 positions match TRBD2. The ends lost 0 bases at V and 4 bases at J; junction bases unmatched: 6. Germline-derived CDR1 and CDR2 are DFQATT and SNEGSKA (reference sequence). The CDR3 has 15 residues. The CDR3 sequence: CSARDRREAYNEQFF. The CDR3 bases are TGCAGTGCTAGAGATCGTCGGGAGGCGTACAATGAGCAGTTCTTC.

The chain has TRBV10-3 and TRBJ1-6, with D uncertain. CDR3 size: 17 residues. Germline V gene sequence: CDR1 ENHRY, CDR2 SYGVKD. Trimming shortened V by 10 bases and J by 0 bases, and 19 bases separated the two germline ends. CDR3 sequence (DNA): TGTGCCACCCAGCGGCAGGCTAAGGTCTCCTATAATTCACCCCTCCACTTT. Translation gives CATQRQAKVSYNSPLHF.